This T cell receptor (beta chain) stems from a study of follicular helper T cells after annual influenza vaccination. Data came from immunoSEQ multiplex PCR; TCRdb stores just in-frame clones and leaves some out. The sample contains 13,000 to 15,000 clones, just under 85% of which appear only once. The germline V and J ends were trimmed by 2 bases and 0 bases, with 10 bases remaining between them. Germline loops: CDR1 LGHNA, CDR2 YSLEER. The CDR3 totals 16 residues. Specified time point: 2014-2015 season, pre-vaccination. This receptor was identified in an adult who received the influenza vaccine. Sequenced material: CXCR5- memory CD4+ T cells sorted from blood, taken on the day of influenza vaccination. The chain links TRBV4-3 to TRBJ2-2; no reliable D call. Here the CDR3 reads CASSQNDGANTGELFF. In DNA, the CDR3 is TGCGCCAGCAGCCAAAACGACGGCGCGAACACCGGGGAGCTGTTTTTT.